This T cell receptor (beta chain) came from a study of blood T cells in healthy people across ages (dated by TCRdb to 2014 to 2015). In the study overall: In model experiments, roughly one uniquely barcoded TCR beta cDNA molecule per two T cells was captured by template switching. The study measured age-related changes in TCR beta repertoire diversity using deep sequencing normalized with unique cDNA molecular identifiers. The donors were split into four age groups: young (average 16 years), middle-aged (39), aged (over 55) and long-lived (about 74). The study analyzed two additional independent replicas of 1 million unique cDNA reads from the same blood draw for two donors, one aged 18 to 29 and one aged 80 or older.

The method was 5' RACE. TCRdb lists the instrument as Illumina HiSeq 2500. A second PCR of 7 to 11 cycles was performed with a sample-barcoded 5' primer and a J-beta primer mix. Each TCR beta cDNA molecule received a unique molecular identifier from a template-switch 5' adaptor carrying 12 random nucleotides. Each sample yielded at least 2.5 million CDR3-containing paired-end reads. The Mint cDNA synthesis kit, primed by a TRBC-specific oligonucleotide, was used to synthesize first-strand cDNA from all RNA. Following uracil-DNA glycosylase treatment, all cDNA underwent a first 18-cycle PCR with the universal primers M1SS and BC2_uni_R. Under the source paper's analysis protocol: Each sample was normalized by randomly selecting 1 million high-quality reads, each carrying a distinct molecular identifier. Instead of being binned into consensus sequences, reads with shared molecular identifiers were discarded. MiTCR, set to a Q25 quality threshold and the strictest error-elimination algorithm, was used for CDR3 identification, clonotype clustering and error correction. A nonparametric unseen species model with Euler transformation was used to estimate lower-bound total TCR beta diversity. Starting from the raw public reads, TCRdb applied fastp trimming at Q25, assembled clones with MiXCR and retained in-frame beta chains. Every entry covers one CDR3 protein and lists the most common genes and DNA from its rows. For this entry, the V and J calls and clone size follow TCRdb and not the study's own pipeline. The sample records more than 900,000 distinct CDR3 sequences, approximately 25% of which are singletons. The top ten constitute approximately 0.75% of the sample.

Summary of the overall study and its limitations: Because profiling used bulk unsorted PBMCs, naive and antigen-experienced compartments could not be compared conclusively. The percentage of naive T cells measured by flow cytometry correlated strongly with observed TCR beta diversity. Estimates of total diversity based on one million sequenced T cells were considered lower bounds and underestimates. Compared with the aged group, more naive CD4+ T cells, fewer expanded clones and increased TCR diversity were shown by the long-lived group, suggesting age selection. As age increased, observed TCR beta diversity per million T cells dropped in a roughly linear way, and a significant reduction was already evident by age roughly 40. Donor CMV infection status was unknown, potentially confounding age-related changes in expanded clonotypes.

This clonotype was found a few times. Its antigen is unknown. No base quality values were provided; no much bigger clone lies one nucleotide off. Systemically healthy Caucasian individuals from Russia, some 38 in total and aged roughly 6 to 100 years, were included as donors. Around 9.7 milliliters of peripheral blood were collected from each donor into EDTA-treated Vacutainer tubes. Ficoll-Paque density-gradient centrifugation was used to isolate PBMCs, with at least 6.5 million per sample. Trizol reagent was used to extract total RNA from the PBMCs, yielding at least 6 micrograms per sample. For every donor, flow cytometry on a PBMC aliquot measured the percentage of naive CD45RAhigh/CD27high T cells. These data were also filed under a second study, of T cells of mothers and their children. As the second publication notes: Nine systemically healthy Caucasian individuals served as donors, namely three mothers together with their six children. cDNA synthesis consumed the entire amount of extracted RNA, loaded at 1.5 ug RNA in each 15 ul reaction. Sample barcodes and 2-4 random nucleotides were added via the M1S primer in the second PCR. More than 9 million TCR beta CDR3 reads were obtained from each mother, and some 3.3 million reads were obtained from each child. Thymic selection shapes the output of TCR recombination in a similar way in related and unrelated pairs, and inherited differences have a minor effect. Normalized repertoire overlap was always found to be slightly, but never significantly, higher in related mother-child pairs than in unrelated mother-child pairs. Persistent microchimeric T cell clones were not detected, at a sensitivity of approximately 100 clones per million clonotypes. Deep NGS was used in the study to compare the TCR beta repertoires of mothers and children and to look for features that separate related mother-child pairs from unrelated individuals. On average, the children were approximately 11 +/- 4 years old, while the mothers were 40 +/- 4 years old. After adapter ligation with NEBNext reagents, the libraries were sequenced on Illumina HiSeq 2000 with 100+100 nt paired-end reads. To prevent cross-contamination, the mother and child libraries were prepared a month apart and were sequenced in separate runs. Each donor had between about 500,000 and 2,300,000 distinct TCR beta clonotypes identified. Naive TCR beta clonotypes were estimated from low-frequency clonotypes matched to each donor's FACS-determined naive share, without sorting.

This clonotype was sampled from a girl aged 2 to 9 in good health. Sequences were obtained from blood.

The bases read TGCAGCACGGCAGGGGCGGGGGGCTACACCTTC. Translated, it reads CSTAGAGGYTF. This chain joins TRBV29-1 to TRBJ1-2; TRBD1 might be the D gene, on 6 matching bases. The CDR3, cysteine through phenylalanine, is 11 amino acids long. The DNA shown is the 33-base CDR3, in frame from base 1. V drops 8 bases and J drops 8 bases, leaving 15 bases in between. The germline V gene gives CDR1 as SQVTM and CDR2 as ANQGSEA.